The source of this T cell receptor (beta chain) is a study of cytomegalovirus exposure and HLA in healthy donors. It was with 60 Vbeta and 13 Jbeta primers that the PCR ran. TCRdb's table, derived via immunoSEQ multiplex PCR, lists solely in-frame clones and lacks some. Among under 200,000 clones listed, 80% were seen once. Regarding this clone: Its antigen is not known.

Study-wide results and limits: The HLA-A and HLA-B alleles of most subjects were reportedly predicted accurately from TCR beta sequences.

The sequence was collected from a young man in good health and CMV-seropositive. Sequencing was carried out using PBMCs.

The CDR3 here is CASSPRGVVYEQYF. In nucleotides, the CDR3 is TGTGCCAGCAGCCCCCGAGGAGTGGTCTACGAGCAGTACTTC. The rearrangement links TRBV9 to TRBJ2-7, with D unresolved. This CDR3 has 14 residues. CDR1 and CDR2 from the germline V gene are SGDLS and YYNGEE. Between the trimmed V and J ends, which lost 4 bases and 3 bases, there was a span of 14 bases.